The 3 T cell receptor beta chains below come from one sample, sequenced in a study of T cells in Graves' hyperthyroidism and ophthalmopathy. RNA transcripts provided the source from which TCR beta CDR3 regions were amplified. Carried out on the TCR CDR3, a first-round RT-PCR used the HTBI primer set. MiXCR, applied by TCRdb to the multiplex PCR reads, yields one record per CDR3 protein. The table records under 400,000 distinct CDR3 sequences, more than 20% of them present only once. Sequencing was carried out using blood. The receptors here all came from a man in his fifties with Graves' hyperthyroidism.

This clonotype has a count of ten or more. The rearrangement uses TRBV12-3 or TRBV12-4 and TRBJ2-1, with D tentatively TRBD2 (5 bases). Between the trimmed V and J ends, which lost 0 bases and 7 bases, there was a span of 16 bases. This CDR3 region has 16 residues. CDR3 in amino acids: CASSLATGIGGNEQFF. CDR3 DNA sequence: TGTGCCAGCAGTTTAGCAACTGGGATTGGAGGAAATGAGCAGTTCTTC.

This clonotype was detected a few times. This sequence joins TRBV30 and TRBJ1-1; the D gene is possibly TRBD1 (5 bases). With 5 bases removed from V and 1 base from J, the gap between germline ends came to 11 bases. This CDR3 has 13 amino acids. Germline V gene lookup returns CDR1 GTSNPN and CDR2 SVGIG (reference sequence). The CDR3 DNA reads TGTGCCTGGGCGGTGACAGAGAACACTGAAGCTTTCTTT. It specifies CAWAVTENTEAFF.

This clonotype has more than one count but fewer than ten. The chain recombines TRBV6-1 with TRBJ2-1; 8 bases match TRBD2. The CDR3 covers 14 residues. V trimming: 7 bases; J trimming: 5 bases; junction bases outside the gene matches: 7. The V gene's germline CDR1 is MNHNS and CDR2 SASEGT. This chain's CDR3 is CASKRLAGDNEQFF. The CDR3, as DNA: TGTGCCAGCAAAAGGCTAGCGGGTGACAATGAGCAGTTCTTC.